The text below deals with one T cell receptor (beta chain). The antigen is not known. Anyone with autoimmune disease history or systemic immunosuppression was excluded. Peripheral blood came from all dose cohorts at three timepoints. The sample comes from a study of OX40 agonist ivuxolimab in advanced cancers. Overall study results and limits: Among expanded peripheral T cells, antigen specificity went undetermined. CD8+ T cells (on average) carried more expanded clones than CD4+ T cells.

Measured with immunoSEQ multiplex PCR; TCRdb has only the in-frame clones, and not every one. The table records 55,000 to 70,000 clones, roughly nine tenths of them present only once. Germline assignment: CDR1 SEHNR and CDR2 FQNEAQ (reference sequence). There are 15 residues in the CDR3. Trimming removed 1 base at V and 2 bases at J, with 11 bases between. The TCR was taken from an adult with an advanced solid tumor such as melanoma, head and neck, liver or kidney cancer. Sequencing used CD4+ or CD8+ T cells sorted from blood, obtained in a trial of the OX40 agonist ivuxolimab. This chain joins TRBV7-9 and TRBJ1-1; a weak D match, TRBD1 (5 bases). CDR3 protein: CASSLGGTANTEAFF. The CDR3 region has the DNA TGTGCCAGCAGCTTAGGAGGGACGGCAAACACTGAAGCTTTCTTT.